The 21 T cell receptor beta chains listed next were all sequenced from one sample in a study of shared T cell receptors in the human thymus. TCRdb's copy holds only in-frame clones and misses some; the assay was immunoSEQ multiplex PCR. The sample yields hundreds of thousands of clones, over 90% seen once. The material sequenced was thymocytes. Source of these receptors: a human donor.

This clone was recorded only once. This sample includes further DNA sequences coding for the same CDR3. V gene TRBV20-1 combines with J gene TRBJ2-7; D is unclear. Trimming took 3 bases from V and 1 from J, leaving 4 bases between them. Germline V gene data show CDR1 as DFQATT and CDR2 as SNEGSKA (reference sequence). There are 11 residues in the CDR3. As DNA, the CDR3 is TGCAGTGCTAGTCGTTCCTACGAGCAGTACTTC. Encoded protein: CSASRSYEQYF.

The chain has TRBV10-3 and TRBJ2-7; D gene unclear. Trimming pared 4 bases from V and 1 base from J, leaving 14 bases between. CDR1 is ENHRY and CDR2 is SYGVKD in the germline V gene. The CDR3 runs 15 residues. The chain's CDR3 is CAISGDYSKSYEQYF. DNA of the CDR3: TGTGCCATCAGTGGGGATTACAGTAAATCCTACGAGCAGTACTTC.

This clone was observed a handful of times. The rearrangement uses TRBV28 and TRBJ2-7; the D is unclear. V was shortened by 1 base and J by 2 bases, with 9 bases between the two germline ends. The CDR3 totals 14 residues. Germline CDR1 MDHEN, CDR2 SYDVKM. The CDR3 DNA reads TGTGCCAGCAGTTTATTGGCAAGAACCTACGAGCAGTACTTC. Its protein is CASSLLARTYEQYF.

V gene TRBV13 combines with J gene TRBJ2-7, with D unresolved. Germline V lookup: CDR1 PRHDT, CDR2 FYEKMQ (reference sequence). CDR3 length: 13 residues. Trimming left V 1 base short and J 5 bases short, with 9 bases between. In DNA form, the CDR3 reads TGTGCCAGCAGCTTAGAGGGTATGAACGAGCAGTACTTC. Translation gives CASSLEGMNEQYF. Combining the CDR3 with reference TRBV13 and TRBJ2-7 gives the whole variable domain AAGVIQSPRHLIKEKRETATLKCYPIPRHDTVYWYQQGPGQDPQFLISFYEKMQSDKGSIPDRFSAQQFSDYHSELNMSSLELGDSALYFCASSLEGMNEQYFGPGTRLTVT.

CDR3 amino acids: CASSGPGAYNEQFF. CDR3 DNA sequence: TGTGCCAGCAGCGGGCCGGGGGCCTACAATGAGCAGTTCTTC. This chain uses TRBV5-6 with TRBJ2-1; tentative D call: TRBD2 (6 bases). V lost 4 bases to trimming and J lost 2 bases, with 10 bases between them. This CDR3 has 14 residues. Germline V CDR1 and CDR2: SGHDT, YYEEEE. Full variable domain (outside the CDR3, taken from reference TRBV5-6 and TRBJ2-1): DAGVTQSPTHLIKTRGQQVTLRCSPKSGHDTVSWYQQALGQGPQFIFQYYEEEERQRGNFPDRFSGHQFPNYSSELNVNALLLGDSALYLCASSGPGAYNEQFFGPGTRLTVL.

The chain uses TRBV5-4 and TRBJ2-3; 14 nucleotides line up with TRBD2. The ends lost 3 bases at V and 2 bases at J; junction bases unmatched: 5. Germline loops: CDR1 SGHNT, CDR2 YYREEE (reference sequence). CDR3 length: 17 residues. DNA of the CDR3: TGTGCCAGCAGCTCAGGACTAGCGGGAGGACTCACAGATACGCAGTATTTT. Translated: CASSSGLAGGLTDTQYF.

The rearrangement links TRBV23-1 to TRBJ1-1, with D possibly TRBD1 on 5 matching bases. TRBV23-1 is an open reading frame, and its role is uncertain. Trimming took off 8 bases at V and 5 bases at J, with 15 bases between the two ends. The CDR3 spans 13 residues. The CDR3 region has the DNA TGCGCCAGCCGGGGACGGGGGGGGACTGAAGCTTTCTTT. Amino acids: CASRGRGGTEAFF.

The J gene is TRBJ2-7, the V gene TRBV7-2, with 10 bases that match TRBD2. The germline V gene has CDR1 SGHTA and CDR2 FQGNSA. V lost 1 base and J lost 2; bases outside the gene matches: 5. The CDR3 has 16 residues. Here the CDR3 DNA reads TGTGCCAGCAGCTTAGGACTAGCGGGCGAAGCCTACGAGCAGTACTTC. Encoded protein: CASSLGLAGEAYEQYF.

The genes are TRBV16 and TRBJ2-7; 10 bases are a match to TRBD1. CDR1 is KGHSY and CDR2 is FQNENV in the germline V gene. Trimming removed 2 bases from V and 3 bases from J; junction bases left unmatched: 7. The CDR3 contains 16 residues. CDR3 residues: CASSQGDRGGYYEQYF. CDR3 coding DNA: TGTGCCAGCAGCCAAGGGGACAGGGGAGGGTACTACGAGCAGTACTTC.

The chain has TRBV5-6 and TRBJ1-5; D is uncertain. Per germline, CDR1 SGHDT and CDR2 YYEEEE. Trimming stripped 0 bases from V and 0 bases from J, with 7 bases between. This CDR3 is 15 amino acids long. The CDR3 is CASSLAHHSNQPQHF. CDR3 DNA: TGTGCCAGCAGCTTGGCTCACCATAGCAATCAGCCCCAGCATTTT.

The V and J genes are TRBV7-9 and TRBJ2-1; D is undetermined. Between the trimmed V and J ends, which lost 5 bases and 13 bases, there was a span of 12 bases. CDR3 length equals 11 residues. Germline CDR1 reads SEHNR; CDR2 reads FQNEAQ (reference sequence). The CDR3 DNA reads TGTGCCAGCAGCCATCTACCTCCCCAGTTCTTC. This codes for CASSHLPPQFF.

The chain has TRBV15 and TRBJ1-5; D call uncertain. V dropped 0 bases and J dropped 4 bases, with 7 bases sitting between them. The CDR3 totals 14 residues. The germline gives CDR1 LNHNV, CDR2 YYDKDF (reference sequence). The CDR3 is CATSRDRGNQPQHF. In DNA form, the CDR3 reads TGTGCCACCAGCAGAGATCGTGGGAATCAGCCCCAGCATTTT.

The gene calls are TRBV25-1 and TRBJ1-2, with D perhaps TRBD1 (6 bases). The length of the CDR3 is 15 residues. The V end was cut by 6 bases, the J end by 4 bases, with 18 bases between. CDR1 MGHDK and CDR2 SYGVNS come from the germline V gene. The CDR3 sequence: CASSGDRGDIYGYTF. CDR3 nucleotides: TGTGCCAGCAGCGGTGACAGAGGGGACATCTATGGCTACACCTTC.

The chain joins TRBV5-5 to TRBJ1-4; 8 nucleotides align to TRBD1. The CDR3 is 15 residues long. V dropped 3 bases and J dropped 8; count of bases not matched to a gene: 9. Germline V gene sequence: CDR1 SGHKS, CDR2 YYEKEE (reference sequence). The CDR3 DNA follows: TGTGCCAGCAGCTCGGAGCCAGGGGGCCCCGAAAAACTGTTTTTT. Residues: CASSSEPGGPEKLFF.

The genes are TRBV5-6 and TRBJ1-2, with 7 bases aligning to TRBD1. J lost 8 bases, V lost 5 bases, and 9 bases had no gene match. Germline lookup yields CDR1 SGHDT and CDR2 YYEEEE. This CDR3 has 13 residues. The CDR3 region has the DNA TGTGCCAGCAGTTATAAGGGGGCTCGGGGCTACACCTTC. Its translation: CASSYKGARGYTF.

This clone was seen once. The rearrangement joins TRBV7-9 to TRBJ1-1, with D unclear. V lost 4 bases and J lost 2, with 11 bases in between. Germline V gene data show CDR1 as SEHNR and CDR2 as FQNEAQ (reference sequence). The CDR3 totals 14 residues. CDR3 nucleotide sequence: TGTGCCAGCAGCTGTGAGGGATTTAACACTGAAGCTTTCTTT. Residues: CASSCEGFNTEAFF.

V usage is TRBV25-1 and J usage is TRBJ2-1; 11 nucleotides align to TRBD2. With V trimmed by 3 bases and J by 0 bases, 4 bases remained unmatched. CDR1 and CDR2 from the germline V gene are MGHDK and SYGVNS. The CDR3 length is 17 residues. The chain's CDR3 is CASSDGTSGSSYNEQFF. For the CDR3, the DNA is TGTGCCAGCAGTGACGGGACTAGCGGAAGCTCCTACAATGAGCAGTTCTTC.

The chain combines TRBV19 with TRBJ1-5, with D possibly TRBD1 on 5 matching bases. CDR3 length: 20 residues. CDR1 LNHDA and CDR2 SQIVND come from the germline V gene (reference sequence). V gave up 5 bases and J gave up 0 bases, with 26 bases separating them. For the CDR3, the DNA is TGTGCCAGTAGTCCGCGGACAATCCCGACTCCGGTATATAGCAATCAGCCCCAGCATTTT. Residues: CASSPRTIPTPVYSNQPQHF.

The rearrangement links TRBV28 to TRBJ2-7, with D possibly matching TRBD2 (6 bases). Germline CDR1 is MDHEN and CDR2 is SYDVKM. Trimming pared 4 bases from V and 4 bases from J, leaving 17 bases between. The CDR3 totals 15 residues. CDR3: CASSSGGEEGYEQYF. The CDR3 bases are TGTGCCAGCAGTTCCGGAGGGGAAGAAGGTTACGAGCAGTACTTC.

J is TRBJ2-3 and V is TRBV2; 10 nucleotides align to TRBD2. In germline, CDR1 is SNHLY, CDR2 FYNNEI. V gave up 9 bases and J gave up 1 base; unmatched junction bases: 10. The CDR3 is 16 amino acids. In DNA form, the CDR3 reads TGTGCCAGATGGACCCTAGCGGGGGCCGGCACAGATACGCAGTATTTT. Translation gives CARWTLAGAGTDTQYF.

This rearrangement joins TRBV10-3 to TRBJ2-7; D not resolved. Trimming stripped 2 bases from V and 5 bases from J, with 19 bases between. The CDR3 is 16 amino acids. The germline CDR1 and CDR2 sequences are ENHRY and SYGVKD. The CDR3 DNA is TGTGCCATCAGTGAGGCACAAGGTTTGGCAAATGACGAGCAGTACTTC. It is translated as CAISEAQGLANDEQYF.